The 8 T cell receptor beta chains below come from one sample, sequenced in a study of OX40 agonist ivuxolimab in advanced cancers. Only in-frame clones appear in the TCRdb table, and some are missing; sequencing was by immunoSEQ multiplex PCR. The sample yields about 79,000 clones, less than 85% seen once. The source was CD4+ or CD8+ T cells sorted from blood, collected in a trial of the OX40 agonist ivuxolimab. The source is an adult with an advanced solid tumor such as melanoma, head and neck, liver or kidney cancer.

CDR3 nucleotides: TGTGCCAGCAGCGTAGACGCAGCGCTAGCCAAAAACATTCAGTACTTC. Amino acids: CASSVDAALAKNIQYF. The V call is TRBV9, the J call TRBJ2-4, with D hard to call. V shed 0 bases and J shed 0 bases, with 10 bases lying between them. The V gene's germline CDR1 is SGDLS and CDR2 YYNGEE. This CDR3 spans 16 amino acids.

The rearrangement joins TRBV15 to TRBJ2-7, with D perhaps TRBD2 (7 bases). V dropped 0 bases and J dropped 5 bases, with 14 bases sitting between them. CDR3 length: 15 residues. The germline V gene encodes CDR1 LNHNV and CDR2 YYDKDF (reference sequence). The CDR3 sequence is CATSRDQGGVNEQYF. CDR3 nucleotide sequence: TGTGCCACCAGCAGAGACCAAGGGGGGGTTAACGAGCAGTACTTC. Looking up the rest from reference TRBV15 and TRBJ2-7 gives the full variable domain: DAMVIQNPRYQVTQFGKPVTLSCSQTLNHNVMYWYQQKSSQAPKLLFHYYDKDFNNEADTPDNFQSRRPNTSFCFLDIRSPGLGDTAMYLCATSRDQGGVNEQYFGPGTRLTVT.

The V and J genes are TRBV5-1 and TRBJ2-7; D is perhaps TRBD1 (6 bases). Trimming pared 4 bases from V and 6 bases from J, leaving 14 bases between. The CDR3 runs to 13 residues. CDR1 SGHRS and CDR2 YFSETQ come from the germline V gene. The CDR3 spells CASSTRDKSEQYF. CDR3 sequence (DNA): TGCGCCAGCAGCACCCGGGACAAATCCGAGCAGTACTTC.

The rearrangement uses TRBV7-2 and TRBJ1-2; 12 nucleotides line up with TRBD1. Germline lookup yields CDR1 SGHTA and CDR2 FQGNSA. CDR3 length: 17 residues. V trimming: 5 bases; J trimming: 8 bases; junction bases outside the gene matches: 15. The CDR3 spells CASSPQGQGASSSGYTF. The CDR3 DNA is TGTGCCAGCAGCCCCCAGGGACAGGGGGCCTCGTCTTCCGGCTACACCTTC.

The genes are TRBV7-2 and TRBJ2-2; 12 bases line up with TRBD1. The CDR3 is made up of 16 amino acids. The V gene's germline CDR1 is SGHTA and CDR2 FQGNSA. V shed 3 bases and J 5 bases; nucleotides not matched to a gene: 4. CDR3 nucleotides: TGTGCCAGCAGCTTGGGACAGGGGGCTGGGACCGGGGAGCTGTTTTTT. As protein: CASSLGQGAGTGELFF.

V and J are TRBV28 and TRBJ2-1, with unresolved D. Germline V gene sequence: CDR1 MDHEN, CDR2 SYDVKM. The CDR3 totals 12 residues. Trimming took off 7 bases at V and 8 bases at J, with 12 bases between the two ends. The CDR3 DNA is TGTGCCAGCAAGGCCCCGTGGTATGAGCAGTTCTTC. Translation: CASKAPWYEQFF.

The chain combines TRBV28 with TRBJ1-2; 8 bases agree with TRBD1. V gave up 7 bases and J gave up 7 bases; unmatched junction bases: 8. CDR1 MDHEN and CDR2 SYDVKM come from the germline V gene. This CDR3 is built from 13 residues. The DNA of the CDR3 is TGTGCCAGCATCTCGCCAGGGGGCTCTGGCTACACCTTC. This translates into CASISPGGSGYTF.

The V and J genes are TRBV10-2 and TRBJ2-7; no reliable D call. This CDR3 comprises 14 residues. Germline-derived CDR1 and CDR2 are WSHSY and SAAADI. Trimming stripped 4 bases from V and 3 bases from J, with 13 bases between. The CDR3 here is CASSVRYPLYEQYF. The CDR3 DNA reads as TGCGCCAGCAGTGTACGGTATCCCCTCTACGAGCAGTACTTC.